The T cell receptor beta chain under discussion was sequenced for a study of T-cell reconstitution after alpha-beta-depleted transplantation in children. Unique molecular identifiers were incorporated during preparation of the TCRbeta library. TCRdb used MiXCR to reprocess the PCR reads, holding one entry per CDR3 protein. The data show approximately 520,000 distinct CDR3 sequences, 30% to 35% seen once. V was trimmed by 8 bases and J by 2 bases, leaving 12 bases between them. The CDR3 spans 13 residues. Germline CDR1 is MNHNS and CDR2 is SASEGT. The receptor was isolated from a human donor who donated a stem cell graft to a child with aplastic anemia. Sequences were derived from PBMCs from the stem cell graft donor, sampled from the stem cell graft. The chain uses TRBV6-1 and TRBJ1-2; the D gene is possibly TRBD1 (5 bases). CDR3 protein: CASAPGLNYGYTF. The DNA of the CDR3 is TGTGCCAGCGCCCCAGGGCTCAACTATGGCTACACCTTC.